This is a list of T cell receptor beta chains from one sample in a study of control samples from healthy donors and cancer patients. Clones were read by immunoSEQ multiplex PCR, and TCRdb kept only the in-frame ones, dropping some. The sample consists of about 150,000 clones, about 94% of them appearing once. Sequenced material: blood. These receptors were collected from a woman aged 40-49 years in good health. Each CDR3 is given with its conserved first and last residue. D genes are given only for firm matches. Some rows have no size entry. The others give once, few or many, or a class for an expanded clone.

-,TRBJ2-5,-,TRBV6-6,CASTKAGQETQYF,TGTGCCAGCACTAAGGCAGGCCAAGAGACCCAGTACTTC
TRBD2,TRBJ2-1,-,TRBV6-5,CASSYYGGGNYNEQFF,TGTGCCAGCAGTTACTACGGGGGGGGGAACTACAATGAGCAGTTCTTC
-,TRBJ1-4,-,TRBV7-6,CASRRGAEEKLFF,TGTGCCAGCCGGAGAGGGGCAGAGGAAAAACTGTTTTTT
-,TRBJ1-5,-,TRBV4-3,CASSQSGEGHQPQHF,TGCGCCAGCAGCCAATCCGGGGAAGGTCATCAGCCCCAGCATTTT
-,TRBJ1-4,-,TRBV5-8,CASRHILPGTNEKLFF,TGTGCCAGCAGACATATACTCCCGGGGACGAATGAAAAACTGTTTTTT
-,TRBJ2-6,-,TRBV2,CATLGRAGANVLTF,TGTGCCACCCTAGGGCGGGCTGGGGCCAACGTCCTGACTTTC
-,TRBJ2-3,-,TRBV6-2/TRBV6-3,CASSWDAPGTQYF,TGTGCCAGCAGCTGGGACGCTCCGGGTACGCAGTATTTT
-,TRBJ2-7,-,TRBV7-8,CASSLAGGPYEQYF,TGTGCCAGCAGCTTAGCGGGAGGCCCCTACGAGCAGTACTTC
-,TRBJ1-2,-,TRBV5-1,CASSFDLDYGYTF,TGCGCCAGCAGCTTCGATCTCGACTATGGCTACACCTTC
-,TRBJ1-2,-,TRBV6-2/TRBV6-3,CASSYDGNYGYTF,TGTGCCAGCAGTTATGACGGTAACTATGGCTACACCTTC
-,TRBJ1-2,-,TRBV9,CASSVGGGDYGYTF,TGTGCCAGCAGCGTAGGCGGGGGGGACTATGGCTACACCTTC
-,TRBJ1-2,-,TRBV18,CASSPGSNYGYTF,TGTGCCAGCTCACCGGGATCCAACTATGGCTACACCTTC
TRBD1,TRBJ2-7,-,TRBV7-3,CASSPSPGTGTYEQYF,TGTGCCAGCAGCCCATCGCCCGGGACAGGGACCTACGAGCAGTACTTC
TRBD1,TRBJ1-1,-,TRBV5-5,CASSPRGDTEAFF,TGTGCCAGCAGCCCCAGGGGGGACACTGAAGCTTTCTTT
-,TRBJ1-3,-,TRBV6-6,CASSYRAESGNTIYF,TGTGCCAGCAGTTACCGGGCCGAATCTGGAAACACCATATATTTT
-,TRBJ1-6,-,TRBV6-4,CASSAEGNSPLHF,TGTGCCAGCAGTGCGGAGGGGAACTCACCCCTCCACTTT
TRBD1,TRBJ1-2,-,TRBV5-6,CASSLIAFTGTGVYTF,TGTGCCAGCAGCTTGATCGCCTTTACCGGGACAGGGGTATACACCTTC
-,TRBJ2-3,-,TRBV5-6,CASSPPTNTDTQYF,TGTGCCAGCAGCCCTCCTACAAACACAGATACGCAGTATTTT
TRBD1,TRBJ1-1,-,TRBV9,CASSDTGGTAEAFF,TGTGCCAGCAGCGACACAGGGGGGACGGCTGAAGCTTTCTTT
-,TRBJ1-5,once,TRBV19,CAPPGQPQHF,TGTGCCCCCCCGGGTCAGCCCCAGCATTTT
TRBD1,TRBJ1-2,-,TRBV5-1,CASSFWTGEYGYTF,TGCGCCAGCAGCTTTTGGACAGGGGAATATGGCTACACCTTC
-,TRBJ1-5,-,TRBV19,CASSETAGRNQPQHF,TGTGCCAGTAGTGAAACGGCAGGCCGGAATCAGCCCCAGCATTTT
TRBD1,TRBJ1-3,-,TRBV12-5,CASGFDRGSGNTIYF,TGTGCTAGTGGTTTCGACAGGGGCTCTGGAAACACCATATATTTT
-,TRBJ1-3,-,TRBV29-1,CSVVVRAGNTIYF,TGCAGCGTTGTAGTCAGGGCTGGAAACACCATATATTTT
-,TRBJ1-1,-,TRBV5-4,CASSLDTMNTEAFF,TGTGCCAGCAGCTTGGACACGATGAACACTGAAGCTTTCTTT
TRBD2,TRBJ2-3,-,TRBV3-1/TRBV3-2,CASSQDLGLAGGDTDTQYF,TGTGCCAGCAGCCAAGATCTGGGACTAGCGGGTGGGGACACAGATACGCAGTATTTT
TRBD1,TRBJ2-7,-,TRBV11-2,CASSLSGQGNYEQYF,TGTGCCAGCAGCTTATCCGGACAGGGGAACTACGAGCAGTACTTC
-,TRBJ2-7,-,TRBV7-2,CASSRTREYEQYF,TGTGCCAGCAGCAGGACCCGGGAGTACGAGCAGTACTTC
-,TRBJ2-3,-,TRBV7-9,CASVGGGSSTDTQYF,TGTGCCAGTGTTGGAGGGGGGAGTAGCACAGATACGCAGTATTTT
-,TRBJ1-2,-,TRBV25-1,CASSEYGGEDGYTF,TGTGCCAGCAGTGAATATGGGGGAGAGGATGGCTACACCTTC
TRBD1,TRBJ1-2,-,TRBV19,CASTRDRGNYGYTF,TGTGCCAGTACCAGGGACAGAGGAAACTATGGCTACACCTTC
-,TRBJ1-1,-,TRBV7-2,CASSSGHGGVLGTEAFF,TGTGCCAGCAGCTCGGGACACGGAGGCGTTTTGGGCACTGAAGCTTTCTTT
TRBD1,TRBJ1-5,once,TRBV10-2,CASGTGVNQPQHF,TGCGCCAGCGGGACAGGGGTCAATCAGCCCCAGCATTTT
TRBD2,TRBJ2-5,-,TRBV6-5,CASTLAGGETQYF,TGTGCCAGCACGCTAGCGGGAGGGGAGACCCAGTACTTC
-,TRBJ2-7,once,TRBV11-3,CASSLGVGAGVYEQYF,TGTGCCAGCAGCTTAGGGGTAGGTGCAGGGGTCTACGAGCAGTACTTC
-,TRBJ2-3,-,TRBV7-9,CASSSSGADTQYF,TGTGCCAGCAGCTCCTCGGGCGCCGATACGCAGTATTTT
-,TRBJ2-2,few,TRBV19,CASSLIPGGAGELFF,TGTGCCAGTAGTTTAATTCCGGGGGGCGCCGGGGAGCTGTTTTTT
-,TRBJ1-3,-,TRBV5-4,CASSTLTSSISGNTIYF,TGTGCCAGCAGCACATTAACCTCCTCTATCTCTGGAAACACCATATATTTT
TRBD1,TRBJ1-4,-,TRBV27,CASSPYSTGGNEKLFF,TGTGCCAGCAGTCCGTACTCGACAGGGGGTAATGAAAAACTGTTTTTT
-,TRBJ1-2,many,TRBV4-3,CASSQGAGSYGYTF,TGCGCCAGCAGCCAAGGCGCGGGGAGCTATGGCTACACCTTC
-,TRBJ2-1,-,TRBV11-2,CASSPYGSYNEQFF,TGTGCCAGCAGCCCCTATGGGTCCTACAATGAGCAGTTCTTC
-,TRBJ2-7,few,TRBV27,CASSLNARWGEQYF,TGTGCCAGCAGTTTAAACGCCCGTTGGGGGGAGCAGTACTTC
-,TRBJ1-2,-,TRBV9,CASSGGKGYGYTF,TGTGCCAGCAGTGGAGGGAAGGGCTATGGCTACACCTTC
TRBD2,TRBJ2-5,once,TRBV7-2,CASSPLAGGYQETQYF,TGTGCCAGCAGCCCCCTAGCGGGAGGGTACCAAGAGACCCAGTACTTC
-,TRBJ2-5,-,TRBV6-2/TRBV6-3,CASSASGETQYF,TGTGCCAGCAGTGCGAGTGGAGAGACCCAGTACTTC
-,TRBJ2-7,-,TRBV15,CATSRDFGTEYHEQYF,TGTGCCACCAGCAGAGATTTCGGGACCGAGTACCACGAGCAGTACTTC
-,TRBJ1-5,-,TRBV27,CASSFKGRYNQPQHF,TGTGCCAGCAGCTTCAAGGGGCGGTACAATCAGCCCCAGCATTTT
-,TRBJ1-4,-,TRBV18,CASSPVGPGEKLFF,TGTGCCAGCTCACCAGTTGGGCCAGGCGAAAAACTGTTTTTT
-,TRBJ1-3,-,TRBV9,CASSGGRFSGNTIYF,TGTGCCAGCAGCGGAGGACGGTTCTCTGGAAACACCATATATTTT
TRBD1,TRBJ1-1,-,TRBV25-1,CASSGTGGRIEAFF,TGTGCCAGCAGTGGGACAGGGGGGCGCATTGAAGCTTTCTTT
-,TRBJ1-1,-,TRBV9,CASSSGHNTEAFF,TGTGCCAGCAGCTCGGGACATAACACTGAAGCTTTCTTT
-,TRBJ1-3,-,TRBV19,CASSDRFFSGNTIYF,TGTGCCAGTAGTGACAGGTTTTTCTCCGGAAACACCATATATTTT
TRBD2,TRBJ2-4,-,TRBV19,CASKGLAGVGAKNIQYF,TGTGCCAGTAAGGGACTAGCGGGAGTCGGGGCCAAAAACATTCAGTACTTC